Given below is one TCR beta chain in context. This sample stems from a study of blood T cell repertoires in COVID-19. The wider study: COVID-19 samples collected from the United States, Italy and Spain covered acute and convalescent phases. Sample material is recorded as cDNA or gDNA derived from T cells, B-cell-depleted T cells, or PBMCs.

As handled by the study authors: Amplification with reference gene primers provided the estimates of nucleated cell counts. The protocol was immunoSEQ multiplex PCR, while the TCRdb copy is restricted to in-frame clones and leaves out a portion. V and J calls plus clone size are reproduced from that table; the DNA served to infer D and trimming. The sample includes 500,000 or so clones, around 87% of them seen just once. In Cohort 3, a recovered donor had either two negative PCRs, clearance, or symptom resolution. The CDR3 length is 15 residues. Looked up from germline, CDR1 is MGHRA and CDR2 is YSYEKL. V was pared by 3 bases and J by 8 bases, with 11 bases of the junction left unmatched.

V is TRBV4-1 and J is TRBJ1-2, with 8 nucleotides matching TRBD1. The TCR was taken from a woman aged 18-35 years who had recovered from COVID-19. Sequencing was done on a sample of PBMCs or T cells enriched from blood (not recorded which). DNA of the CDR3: TGCGCCAGCAGCCAGGTTGGGACAGGAAGGAAGGGCTACACCTTC. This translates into CASSQVGTGRKGYTF.